This T cell receptor beta chain came from a study of T cells in Graves' hyperthyroidism and ophthalmopathy. V gave up 4 bases and J gave up 7 bases; unmatched junction bases: 12. Germline CDR1 SGHRS, CDR2 YFSETQ. The CDR3 sequence is 17 residues long. In this sample, this clonotype turned up many times. The source material, RNA transcripts, was used to amplify TCR beta CDR3 regions. The primer set for the first-round RT-PCR of the TCR CDR3 was HTBI. TCRdb recomputed calls from the multiplex PCR reads with MiXCR, one row per CDR3 protein. The table includes a few hundred thousand distinct CDR3 sequences, around 18% detected once.

The rearrangement uses TRBV5-1 and TRBJ2-3; 13 bases line up with TRBD2. Material for sequencing was blood. The clonotype was recovered from a man aged 35 to 55 with Graves' hyperthyroidism. Written as DNA, the CDR3 is TGCGCCAGCAGCGATCTCCTACTAGCGGGGGGGCCTAATACGCAGTATTTT. Translated: CASSDLLLAGGPNTQYF.